This TCR beta chain was sequenced during a study of post-analysis software for immune sequencing data. The study, taken as a whole, reports: A handful of TRBV segments were more frequent in patients than controls; TRBV5-6, TRBV5-1 and TRBV20-1 belonged to this group.

Every TCR beta cDNA library bore unique molecular identifiers. TCRdb redid the calling of the PCR reads with MiXCR, one entry per CDR3 protein. The repertoire has roughly 870,000 distinct CDR3 sequences, about 53% of them found once; the top ten carry 4.6%. V lost 2 bases, J lost 0 bases, and 11 bases lay in between. Germline CDR1 reads DFQATT; CDR2 reads SNEGSKA (reference sequence). CDR3 size: 14 residues. With regard to this clonotype: The antigen is unknown.

The sequence derives from a girl aged 10 to 17 with multiple sclerosis. The chain combines TRBV20-1 with TRBJ2-7; D remains unclear. Sequencing was carried out using blood. CDR3: CSARSPSSSYEQYF. For the CDR3, the DNA is TGCAGTGCTAGAAGCCCGTCGAGCTCCTACGAGCAGTACTTC.